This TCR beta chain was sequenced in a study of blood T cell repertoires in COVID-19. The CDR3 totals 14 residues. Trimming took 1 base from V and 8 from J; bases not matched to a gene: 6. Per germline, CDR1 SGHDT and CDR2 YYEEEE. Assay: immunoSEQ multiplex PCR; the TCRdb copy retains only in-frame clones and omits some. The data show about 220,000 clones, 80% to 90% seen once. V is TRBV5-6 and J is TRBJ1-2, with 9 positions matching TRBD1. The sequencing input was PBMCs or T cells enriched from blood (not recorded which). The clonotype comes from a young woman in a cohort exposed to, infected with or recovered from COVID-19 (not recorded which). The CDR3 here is CASSLPGTGWGYTF. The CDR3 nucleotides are TGTGCCAGCAGCTTGCCTGGGACAGGGTGGGGCTACACCTTC.